Listed below are T cell receptor beta chains from one sample, sequenced in a study of human T cells and chemical hapten exposure. Using its own MiXCR run on the RACE reads, TCRdb lists one record per CDR3 protein. The repertoire holds roughly 380,000 distinct CDR3 sequences, with 4.8% as singletons. Sequences were derived from whole blood, sampled in connection with sensitization to the hapten diphenylcyclopropenone (DPC). Receptor source: a woman aged 45-59 years with alopecia areata. Some clones in this sample may be carry-over from other donors' samples. Each CDR3 is given with its conserved first and last residue. D genes are given only for firm matches. The size entry is marked missing in some rows and otherwise reads once, few, many or a size class.

v_gene,d_gene,j_gene,abundance,CDR3nt,CDR3aa
TRBV20-1,TRBD1,TRBJ1-5,.,TGCAGTGCTAACCCTACAGGGGGCAGGCAGCCCCAGCATTTT,CSANPTGGRQPQHF
TRBV18,TRBD1,TRBJ1-1,.,TGTGCCAGCTCACCGACGGGACAGATAGCTTTCTTT,CASSPTGQIAFF
TRBV2,.,TRBJ1-5,many,TGTGCCAGCAGTGAATCGGATGGTGGCAATCAGCCCCAGCATTTT,CASSESDGGNQPQHF
TRBV30,.,TRBJ2-3,.,TGTGCCTGGACTTCGCCCGGGGGTGGTCGGGATACGCAGTATTTT,CAWTSPGGGRDTQYF
TRBV7-9,.,TRBJ1-2,few,TGTGCCAGCAGCCCACGTTCGGGACGGGGGGTCTATGGCTACACCTTC,CASSPRSGRGVYGYTF
TRBV20-1,TRBD1,TRBJ1-2,many,TGCAGTGCTTTGACAGGGGGCGCTTTCTACACCTTC,CSALTGGAFYTF
TRBV10-3,.,TRBJ1-6,many,TGTGCCATCAGTGAGTCCCGGATCAGGGATTCACCCCTCCACTTT,CAISESRIRDSPLHF
TRBV5-5,TRBD1,TRBJ1-4,many,TGTGCCAGCAGCTTGCGGCAGGGGGAGAAAAAACTGTTTTTT,CASSLRQGEKKLFF
TRBV7-9,.,TRBJ1-1,.,TGTGCCAGCAGCTTAGACAGTAAGGTTTTCACTGAAGCTTTCTTT,CASSLDSKVFTEAFF
TRBV20-1,.,TRBJ2-3,.,TGCAGTGTCCCCCTTTTTGACGCAGATACGCAGTATTTT,CSVPLFDADTQYF
TRBV29-1,.,TRBJ1-1,many,TGCAGTCCTGGGGGGGACAAAAAGCGGACTGAAGCTTTCTTT,CSPGGDKKRTEAFF